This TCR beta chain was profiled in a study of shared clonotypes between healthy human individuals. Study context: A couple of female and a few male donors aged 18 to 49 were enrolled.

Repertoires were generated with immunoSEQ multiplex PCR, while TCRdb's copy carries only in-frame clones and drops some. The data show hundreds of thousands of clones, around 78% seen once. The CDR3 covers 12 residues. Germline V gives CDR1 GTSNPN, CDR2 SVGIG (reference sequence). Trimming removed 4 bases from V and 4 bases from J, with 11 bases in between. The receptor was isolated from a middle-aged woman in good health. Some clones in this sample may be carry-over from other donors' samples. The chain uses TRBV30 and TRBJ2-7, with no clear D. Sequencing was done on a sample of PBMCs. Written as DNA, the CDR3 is TGTGCCTGGAATCCCTCTGGATACGAGCAGTACTTC. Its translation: CAWNPSGYEQYF.